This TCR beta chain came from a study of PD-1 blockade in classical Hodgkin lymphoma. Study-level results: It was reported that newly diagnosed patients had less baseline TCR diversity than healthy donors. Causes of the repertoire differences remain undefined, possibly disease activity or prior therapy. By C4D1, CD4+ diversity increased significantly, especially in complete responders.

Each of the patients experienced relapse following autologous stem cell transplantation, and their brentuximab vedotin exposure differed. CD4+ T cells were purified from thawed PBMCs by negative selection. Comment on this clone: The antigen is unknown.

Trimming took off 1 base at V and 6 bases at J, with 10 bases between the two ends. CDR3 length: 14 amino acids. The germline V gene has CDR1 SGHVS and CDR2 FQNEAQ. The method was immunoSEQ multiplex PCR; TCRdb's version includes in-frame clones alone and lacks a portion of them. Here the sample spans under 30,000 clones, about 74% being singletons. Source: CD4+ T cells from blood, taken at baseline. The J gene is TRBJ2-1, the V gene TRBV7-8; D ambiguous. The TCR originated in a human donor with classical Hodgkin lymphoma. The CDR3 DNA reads TGTGCCAGCAGCTTAGGTCGGCGAGCCAATGAGCAGTTCTTC. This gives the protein CASSLGRRANEQFF.